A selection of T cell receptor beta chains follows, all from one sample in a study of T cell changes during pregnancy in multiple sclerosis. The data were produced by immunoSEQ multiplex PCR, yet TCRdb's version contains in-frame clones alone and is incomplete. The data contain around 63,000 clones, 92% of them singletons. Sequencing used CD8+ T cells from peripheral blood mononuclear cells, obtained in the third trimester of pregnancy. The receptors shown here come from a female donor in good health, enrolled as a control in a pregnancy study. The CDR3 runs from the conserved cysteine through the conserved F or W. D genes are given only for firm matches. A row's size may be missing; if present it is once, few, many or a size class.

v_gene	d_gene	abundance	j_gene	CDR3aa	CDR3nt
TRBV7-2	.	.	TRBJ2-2	CATAIATGELFF	TGTGCCACCGCAATAGCGACCGGGGAGCTGTTTTTT
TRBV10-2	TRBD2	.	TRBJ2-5	CASSDGTTAGAQETQYF	TGCGCCAGCAGTGACGGGACGACAGCGGGGGCCCAAGAGACCCAGTACTTC
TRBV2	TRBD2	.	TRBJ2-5	CASRGLAGGPWDF	TGTGCCAGCAGGGGACTAGCGGGGGGGCCCTGGGACTTC
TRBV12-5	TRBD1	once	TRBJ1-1	CASGLVLGTEGIMNTEAFF	TGTGCTAGTGGTTTGGTACTTGGGACAGAGGGGATCATGAACACTGAAGCTTTCTTT
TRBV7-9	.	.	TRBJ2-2	CASSETGSGTGELFF	TGTGCCAGCAGCGAAACAGGGTCCGGCACCGGGGAGCTGTTTTTT
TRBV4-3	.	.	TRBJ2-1	CASSRTPGDEQFF	TGCGCCAGCAGCCGAACTCCAGGCGATGAGCAGTTCTTC
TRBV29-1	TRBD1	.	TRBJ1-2	CSVGGARGLNGYTF	TGCAGCGTTGGAGGGGCCAGGGGGTTAAATGGCTACACCTTC
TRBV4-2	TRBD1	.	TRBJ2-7	CASSQVGQGTVYEQYF	TGTGCCAGCAGCCAGGTGGGACAGGGGACGGTCTACGAGCAGTACTTC
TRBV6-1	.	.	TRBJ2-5	CASSDGGYWETQYF	TGTGCCAGCAGTGATGGAGGGTATTGGGAGACCCAGTACTTC
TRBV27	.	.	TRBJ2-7	CASSLGPGETYEQYF	TGTGCCAGCAGTTTAGGCCCGGGAGAAACCTACGAGCAGTACTTC
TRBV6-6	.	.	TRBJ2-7	CASSYGLIDTYEQYF	TGTGCCAGCAGTTACGGTCTTATCGACACCTACGAGCAGTACTTC
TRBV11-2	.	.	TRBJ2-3	CASSLEVAGGITDTQYF	TGTGCCAGCAGCTTAGAGGTTGCAGGGGGGATCACAGATACGCAGTATTTT
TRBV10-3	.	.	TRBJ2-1	CAISVVDNEQFF	TGTGCCATCAGTGTAGTGGACAATGAGCAGTTCTTC
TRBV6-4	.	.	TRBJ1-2	CASSYSPGNYGYTF	TGTGCCAGCAGTTACTCACCGGGGAACTATGGCTACACCTTC
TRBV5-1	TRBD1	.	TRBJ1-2	CASSPLKFGTASSGYTF	TGCGCCAGCAGCCCTTTAAAATTTGGGACAGCATCATCGGGCTACACCTTC
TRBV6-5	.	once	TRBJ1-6	CASSSPGDNSPLHF	TGTGCCAGCAGCTCCCCGGGAGACAATTCACCCCTCCACTTT
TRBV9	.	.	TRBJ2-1	CASSFGGTEQFF	TGTGCCAGCAGCTTCGGGGGAACTGAGCAGTTCTTC
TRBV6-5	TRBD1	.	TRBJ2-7	CASGQGESYEQYF	TGTGCCAGCGGACAGGGGGAGTCCTACGAGCAGTACTTC
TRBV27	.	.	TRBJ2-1	CASSHSLEAHEQFF	TGTGCCAGCAGCCACAGTTTAGAAGCCCATGAGCAGTTCTTC
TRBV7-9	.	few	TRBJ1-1	CASSLDLKAFF	TGTGCCAGCAGCTTAGATCTTAAAGCTTTCTTT
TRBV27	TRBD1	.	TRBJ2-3	CAIQGADTQYF	TGTGCCATCCAGGGGGCAGATACGCAGTATTTT
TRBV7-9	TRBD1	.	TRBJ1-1	CAGETGGTEAFF	TGTGCCGGTGAGACAGGGGGCACTGAAGCTTTCTTT
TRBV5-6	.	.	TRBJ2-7	CASSRGTYEQYF	TGTGCCAGCAGCCGCGGCACCTACGAGCAGTACTTC
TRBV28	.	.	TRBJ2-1	CASSPLLQEFNNEQFF	TGTGCCAGCAGTCCCCTTTTACAAGAATTCAACAATGAGCAGTTCTTC
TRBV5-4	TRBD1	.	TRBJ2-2	CASSSERTGSTGELFF	TGTGCCAGCAGCTCAGAGAGGACAGGGTCCACCGGGGAGCTGTTTTTT
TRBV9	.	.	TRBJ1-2	CASNDKTGSNYGYTF	TGTGCCAGCAACGACAAGACCGGCTCTAACTATGGCTACACCTTC
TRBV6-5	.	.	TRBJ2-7	CASRSGNEQYF	TGTGCCAGCAGGTCAGGGAACGAGCAGTACTTC
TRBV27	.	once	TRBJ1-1	CASSLSDRNTEAFF	TGTGCCAGCAGTTTATCAGACAGAAACACTGAAGCTTTCTTT
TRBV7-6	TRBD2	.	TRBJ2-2	CASSVSGVGPVELFF	TGTGCCAGCAGCGTTAGCGGGGTGGGTCCGGTAGAGCTGTTTTTT
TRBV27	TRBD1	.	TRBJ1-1	CASSSFDREYTEAFF	TGTGCCAGCAGTTCCTTCGACAGGGAATACACTGAAGCTTTCTTT
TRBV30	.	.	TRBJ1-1	CAWSVAGGTEAFF	TGTGCCTGGAGTGTAGCGGGTGGTACTGAAGCTTTCTTT
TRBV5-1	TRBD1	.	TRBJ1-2	CASSSGQGADGYTF	TGCGCCAGCAGCTCCGGACAGGGGGCAGATGGCTACACCTTC
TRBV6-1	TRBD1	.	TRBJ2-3	CASKQGASTDTQYF	TGTGCCAGCAAGCAGGGGGCTAGCACAGATACGCAGTATTTT
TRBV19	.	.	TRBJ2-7	CASSIKGPSSYEQYF	TGTGCCAGTAGTATCAAGGGGCCAAGCTCCTACGAGCAGTACTTC
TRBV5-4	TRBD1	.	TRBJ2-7	CASSAPRGQAYEQYF	TGTGCCAGCAGCGCACCACGGGGACAGGCCTACGAGCAGTACTTC
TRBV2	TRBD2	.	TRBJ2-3	CASRERGAPDTQYF	TGTGCCAGCAGGGAGCGGGGGGCCCCAGATACGCAGTATTTT
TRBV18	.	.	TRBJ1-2	CASSPSSGNYGYTF	TGTGCCAGCTCACCCTCGTCAGGGAACTATGGCTACACCTTC
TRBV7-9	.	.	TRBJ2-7	CASSLAPGEADEQYF	TGTGCCAGCAGCTTAGCCCCGGGGGAAGCGGACGAGCAGTACTTC
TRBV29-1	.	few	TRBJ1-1	CSVRGTSIMNTEAFF	TGCAGCGTGAGGGGGACAAGTATCATGAACACTGAAGCTTTCTTT
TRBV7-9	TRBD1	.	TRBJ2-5	CASSSVASRGETQYF	TGTGCCAGCAGCTCAGTCGCGTCCAGGGGGGAGACCCAGTACTTC
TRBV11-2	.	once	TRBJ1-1	CASSFGGYDTEAFF	TGTGCCAGCAGCTTCGGAGGGTATGACACTGAAGCTTTCTTT
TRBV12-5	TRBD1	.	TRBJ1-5	CASALTGVNQPQHF	TGTGCTAGTGCCTTGACAGGGGTCAATCAGCCCCAGCATTTT
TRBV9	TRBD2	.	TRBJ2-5	CASSPRGSGQETQYF	TGTGCCAGCAGCCCCCGCGGTAGCGGGCAAGAGACCCAGTACTTC
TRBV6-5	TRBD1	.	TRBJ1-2	CASSSGTGVAGYTF	TGTGCCAGCAGTTCCGGGACAGGGGTGGCTGGCTACACCTTC
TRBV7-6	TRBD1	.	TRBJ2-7	CASSPRQGNHEQYF	TGTGCCAGCAGCCCTAGACAGGGTAACCACGAGCAGTACTTC
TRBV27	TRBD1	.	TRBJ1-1	CASAYRGLNTEAFF	TGTGCCAGCGCTTACAGGGGACTGAACACTGAAGCTTTCTTT
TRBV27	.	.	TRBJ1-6	CASSLGSTSPGSYNSPLHF	TGTGCCAGCAGTTTAGGGAGTACCTCACCCGGCTCCTATAATTCACCCCTCCACTTT
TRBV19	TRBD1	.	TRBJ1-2	CASSLAGGGLVLYGYTF	TGTGCCAGTAGTCTTGCAGGAGGGGGCCTCGTACTCTATGGCTACACCTTC
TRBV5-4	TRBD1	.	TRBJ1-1	CASSPSTGMNTEAFF	TGTGCCAGCAGCCCGTCGACAGGGATGAACACTGAAGCTTTCTTT
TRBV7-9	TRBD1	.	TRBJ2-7	CASSLPTGVEQYF	TGTGCCAGCAGCTTACCCACAGGGGTTGAGCAGTACTTC
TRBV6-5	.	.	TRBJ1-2	CASNGQLGGYTF	TGTGCCAGCAATGGACAGTTGGGGGGCTACACCTTC
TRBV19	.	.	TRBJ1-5	CASSITGWNQPQHF	TGTGCCAGTAGTATCACAGGGTGGAATCAGCCCCAGCATTTT
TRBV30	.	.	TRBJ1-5	CAWGPGGRQPQHF	TGTGCCTGGGGACCGGGGGGTCGACAGCCCCAGCATTTT